Given below is one TCR beta chain in context. What it recognizes is unknown. The sample originates from a study of CD8 T cells in ankylosing spondylitis. The study, taken as a whole, reports: Researchers report that disease-linked clones proved CD8+ and relatively rare in peripheral blood. What appeared characteristic of ankylosing spondylitis blood was a TCR beta motif of about eight highly homologous variants.

TCRdb reprocessed the 5' RACE reads with MiXCR, giving one entry per CDR3 protein. The sample lists roughly 370,000 distinct CDR3 sequences, around 24% occurring once. Trimming took 2 bases from V and 3 from J; bases not matched to a gene: 6. CDR1 and CDR2 from the germline V gene are SGHAT and FQNNGV. The CDR3 loop spans 16 amino acids. The sample consisted of blood, either unsorted or a sorted T cell fraction (not recorded which). This sequence originates from a male donor with ankylosing spondylitis. The chain joins TRBV11-2 to TRBJ2-2; 7 nucleotides agree with TRBD1. The CDR3 region is CASSLPGGADTGELFF. The CDR3, as DNA: TGTGCCAGCAGCTTACCAGGGGGAGCAGACACCGGGGAGCTGTTTTTT.